These T cell receptor beta chains were read from a single sample in a study of cytotoxic CD8 clonotypes in ibrutinib-treated CLL. The method was immunoSEQ multiplex PCR; TCRdb's version includes in-frame clones alone and lacks a portion of them. Among about 300,000 clones listed, approximately 79% were seen once. The sample in question was PBMCs, obtained at disease progression, from a patient treated with ibrutinib. These TCRs come from a human donor with chronic lymphocytic leukemia. The CDR3 runs from the conserved cysteine through the conserved F or W.

CDR3aa	v_gene	j_gene
CASSYPNGLTDTQYF	TRBV6-5	TRBJ2-3
CATSTLGLAGDDSYEQYF	TRBV15	TRBJ2-7
CASSELTEAFF	TRBV10-2	TRBJ1-1
CASSLAPRTSGRSISYNEQFF	TRBV7-2	TRBJ2-1
CASSLDGGMNYGYTF	TRBV7-8	TRBJ1-2
CASSDWRAGYNEQFF	TRBV6-1	TRBJ2-1
CASSGPGVKAFF	TRBV27	TRBJ1-1
CASSPRLAGGPWQETQYF	TRBV7-8	TRBJ2-5
CASSPDRARHEQYF	TRBV5-1	TRBJ2-7
CASRRAWGGELFF	TRBV2	TRBJ2-2
CASSPGGGLNEQYF	TRBV5-1	TRBJ2-7
CASSGTGVGNQPQHF	TRBV28	TRBJ1-5
CATSRSTSQETQYF	TRBV15	TRBJ2-5
CASSPTSGSTGELFF	TRBV18	TRBJ2-2
CASSPVGVKTEAFF	TRBV27	TRBJ1-1
CASSEGRQLYGYTF	TRBV6-1	TRBJ1-2
CASSLSGSGGYTF	TRBV27	TRBJ1-2
CASSPGTGEGYEQYF	TRBV5-6	TRBJ2-7
CASRPGLGQGAFSNQPQHF	TRBV12-2	TRBJ1-5
CSVDIADLYNEQFF	TRBV29-1	TRBJ2-1
CAISGSGTGTYEQYF	TRBV10-3	TRBJ2-7
CASSFTGARFEAFF	TRBV13	TRBJ1-1
CASSDGRDQPQHF	TRBV2	TRBJ1-5
CASSQGHSYNSPLHF	TRBV4-1	TRBJ1-6
CASSRLAGNEQYF	TRBV6-5	TRBJ2-7
CASSDSGGGYNEQFF	TRBV25-1	TRBJ2-1
CASSKAGTYEQYF	TRBV6-5	TRBJ2-7
CASSSWGQGNTIYF	TRBV5-8	TRBJ1-3
CASSVETGVRELFF	TRBV6-1	TRBJ2-2
CASSDRDRGLDTQYF	TRBV6-1	TRBJ2-3
CASSGTSGGQETQYF	TRBV11-3	TRBJ2-5
CARQGAATGELFF	TRBV30	TRBJ2-2
CASSPGQGREQYF	TRBV9	TRBJ2-7
CASSVNPGTASGYTF	TRBV27	TRBJ1-2
CASSARQGPTGELFF	TRBV25-1	TRBJ2-2
CASSRVTDTQYF	TRBV27	TRBJ2-3
CASSLGHRQETQYF	TRBV28	TRBJ2-5
CASSPGLAGLPQYF	TRBV5-4	TRBJ2-3
CATSQDRGLNQPQHF	TRBV15	TRBJ1-5
CASSLLGYNEQFF	TRBV7-8	TRBJ2-1
CASMWATEAFF	TRBV25-1	TRBJ1-1
CASLPSSGEAFF	TRBV6-1	TRBJ1-1
CASSYSDPGQGTEAFF	TRBV6-5	TRBJ1-1
CSVPGASGELFF	TRBV29-1	TRBJ2-2
CASSPQQGHNTEAFF	TRBV7-6	TRBJ1-1
CASSQEGLTRTDTQYF	TRBV14	TRBJ2-3
CASSFWYGPNEQFF	TRBV13	TRBJ2-1
CASSEQGDTQYF	TRBV10-1	TRBJ2-3